This TCR beta chain was retrieved from a study of monozygotic twins with inflammatory bowel disease. CDR1 is KGHSH, CDR2 LQKENI, per germline. This CDR3 has 13 residues. Researchers ran eight separate cDNA reactions for each sample. Reprocessing the 5' RACE reads, TCRdb reports a single entry for every CDR3 protein and omits DNA. The sample shows a few hundred thousand distinct CDR3 sequences, and over 5% sits with its ten largest clones. The TCR sequence derives from a human donor with ulcerative colitis or Crohn's disease, or a healthy co-twin of an affected twin (not recorded which). The gene calls are TRBV18 and TRBJ1-1; TCRdb picks TRBD1, but there is no DNA to check that call. Material for sequencing was blood. The CDR3 is CASSRPKTVEAFF.